This TCR beta chain appears in the sequencing data of a study of T cells in Graves' hyperthyroidism and ophthalmopathy (dated by TCRdb to the late 2010s). Concerning the study at large: Peripheral blood was sampled at the time of initial diagnosis, prior to any treatment. TCR V-J signatures able to tell the groups apart were searched for in a discovery cohort of some 100 patients, of whom around 43 had Graves' ophthalmopathy and about 60 had stable Graves' hyperthyroidism. Prospective prediction of ophthalmopathy was tested in an independent validation cohort consisting of roughly 20 hyperthyroidism patients and some 16 patients who later progressed to ophthalmopathy. For training and testing, the roughly 100 patients in the discovery cohort were randomly divided in a 7:3 ratio. The study also compared thyroid tissue and blood T-cell repertoires from roughly 6 Graves' hyperthyroidism patients. After sampling, hyperthyroidism patients received methimazole starting at 30 mg daily, and ophthalmopathy patients received high-dose intravenous methylprednisolone. The paper reports TCR Vbeta CDR3 sequencing of 140 or so peripheral blood samples: fewer than 50 ophthalmopathy, some 80 hyperthyroidism and roughly 17 progressor patients.

Ophthalmopathy patients had moderately to severely active disease, with a Clinical Activity Score of 3 or more, a NOSPECS grade of 4 or more, and a disease duration of less than 3 months. Exclusion was applied to patients with uncontrolled infections, other autoimmune diseases, pregnancy or lactation. Diagnoses were established on the basis of clinical symptoms, serum thyroxine and TRAb, thyroid ultrasound, and orbital computed tomography. Ficoll-Paque density gradient centrifugation was used to isolate PBMCs from about 9.4 ml of fresh peripheral blood. Trizol reagent was used to extract total RNA, and RNA quality was then checked on an Agilent 2100 Bioanalyzer. V and J lose 5 bases and 6 bases, and a span of 17 bases separates them. The CDR3 runs 14 residues from the cysteine to the phenylalanine. Only CDR3 DNA is held: 42 bases, read in frame from base 1. This clonotype was detected a few times. Its antigen has not been determined. No base qualities exist here, and no much larger clone lies one base off it.

Overall results and qualifications from the work: Most expanded thyroid clonotypes (frequency above 0.001) were also detected in blood, suggesting blood repertoires may reflect thyroid immune responses. No statistical method was used to set the sample size in advance, and investigators knew the group allocation. In cross-validation, a model built on a 13 V-J signature told ophthalmopathy apart from stable hyperthyroidism with approximately 90% sensitivity and approximately 84% specificity, and in testing the same model reached 80%/75%. In validation, progression to ophthalmopathy was predicted by the model with 70.59% sensitivity and around 76% specificity, a median of around 5.9 months before onset.

TCR beta CDR3 regions were amplified from RNA transcripts. The first round of RT-PCR for the TCR CDR3 was performed with the HTBI primer set and the Qiagen OneStep RT-PCR kit. Libraries were constructed in a second round of multiplex PCR, after which size selection and purification were carried out. Sequencing of the libraries was done on an Illumina HiSeq2000 using paired-end 100 bp reads. The paper's processing steps were these. SOAPnuke was used to process the raw data, removing reads that contained adapters or uncalled bases, had a mean Phred below 15, or lacked an exact match to the constant primer or identifier. High-quality paired reads were merged with COPE v1.2.5, and unique nucleotide sequences were defined as clonotypes. MiTCR v1.1 was used to align the clonotypes against IMGT TRBV, TRBD and TRBJ reference segments. The analysis included only V-J combinations with a frequency above 0.0001, which together covered 98% to 99.2% of the repertoires. The TCS score was defined as F50 (clonal expansion) divided by E x V (chaos), with BLOSUM62-based TCRdist calculated between CDR3 peptides within each V-J. Welch's t-statistics and random forest reduced just over 500 V-J features to 10 to 15, which were used in a naive Bayes classifier (R e1071). TCRdb trimmed public reads at Q25 via fastp, called clones via MiXCR and kept in-frame beta chains. When rows share a CDR3 protein, they turn into one entry using the most common DNA and genes. None of the V and J calls come from the authors' own analysis; TCRdb made them. This sample comprises some 550,000 distinct CDR3 sequences, about a sixth of them detected only once. The ten largest clones add up to 2.5% to 4% of the sample.

Here the chain combines TRBV12-3 or TRBV12-4 and TRBJ2-7; the D gene identity is not certain. The sequencing input was blood. The source of this sequence is a woman aged 40 to 49 with Graves' ophthalmopathy. In nucleotides, the sequence is TGTGCCAGCAGTCCGGCCGGTTCGAGGAGCGAGCAGTACTTC. This is translated as CASSPAGSRSEQYF.